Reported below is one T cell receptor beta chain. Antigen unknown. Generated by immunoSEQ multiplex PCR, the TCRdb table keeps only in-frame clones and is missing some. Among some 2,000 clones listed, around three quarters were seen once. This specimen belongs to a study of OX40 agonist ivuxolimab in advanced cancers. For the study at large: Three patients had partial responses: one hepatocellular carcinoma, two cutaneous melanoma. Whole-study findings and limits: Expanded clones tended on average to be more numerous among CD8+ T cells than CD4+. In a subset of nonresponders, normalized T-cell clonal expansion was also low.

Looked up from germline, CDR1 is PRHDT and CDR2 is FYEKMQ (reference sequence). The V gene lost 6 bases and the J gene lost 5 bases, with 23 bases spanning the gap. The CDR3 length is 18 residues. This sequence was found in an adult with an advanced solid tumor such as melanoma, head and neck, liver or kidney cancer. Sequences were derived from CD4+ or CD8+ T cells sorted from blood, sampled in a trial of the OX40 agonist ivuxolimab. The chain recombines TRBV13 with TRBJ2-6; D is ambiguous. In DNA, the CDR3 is TGTGCCAGCAGAATTGTAAAGTGGGTACAAAGTCGGGCCAACGTCCTGACTTTC. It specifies CASRIVKWVQSRANVLTF.